Listed here is a single T cell receptor beta chain. As yet, its antigen is unknown. UMI-labeled TRB cDNA libraries were prepared by 5' RACE. TCRdb re-analyzed the 5' RACE reads; it lists each CDR3 protein once, without DNA. Recorded for this sample: 50,000 to 55,000 distinct CDR3 sequences. The data stem from a study of CXCR3-negative and CXCR3-positive naive CD8 T cells. This CDR3 region has 14 residues. Germline V gene lookup returns CDR1 SGHAT and CDR2 FQDESV (reference sequence). Overall study results and limits: Naive subsets had comparable surface CD5; TCR strength was inferred from TRB CDR3 properties. Naive cells that were CXCR3-negative or CXCR3-positive used TRBV-TRBJ genes alike, while memory cells diverged.

CD45RO-CCR7+CD27+CD95- cells counted as naive CD8+ T cells. The chain couples TRBV11-1 to TRBJ2-7. The sequencing input was naive CXCR3- CD8+ T cells from blood. Subset: CD45RO-CCR7+CD27+CD95- naive CD8+ T cells lacking CXCR3 (TNR3-). This sequence was found in a human donor in good health. Some clones in this sample may be carry-over from other donors' samples. CDR3 residues: CASSLPTAAYEQYF.